The clone carrying this T cell receptor (beta chain) was counted between two and nine times. What it binds is not known. Individual cDNA molecules each received unique molecular identifiers attached to them. A single record per CDR3 protein comes from TCRdb applying MiXCR to the 5' RACE reads. This sample yields approximately 43,000 distinct CDR3 sequences, of which approximately 6.9% are seen a single time; around 4.5% belongs to the top ten. Germline V gene sequence: CDR1 SGHRS, CDR2 YFSETQ. The CDR3 covers 13 residues. V gave up 0 bases and J gave up 5 bases, with 8 bases separating them. The data originate from a study of early T cells in non-severe SARS-CoV-2 infection. As for the study in general: The authors sequenced bulk RNA from unsorted whole blood, leaving chains unpaired. General study results and limits: Matching results from VDJdb favored anti-spike CD8 responses, leaving private and CD4 specificities undetected.

The chain links TRBV5-1 to TRBJ1-1; D remains unclear. The receptor was isolated from an adult who was a healthcare worker with PCR-confirmed SARS-CoV-2 infection or an uninfected control (not recorded which). The sample consisted of whole blood. The CDR3 sequence: CASSLEVVTEAFF. In nucleotides, the CDR3 is TGCGCCAGCAGCTTGGAGGTGGTGACTGAAGCTTTCTTT. The whole variable domain, remainder taken from reference TRBV5-1 and TRBJ1-1, is KAGVTQTPRYLIKTRGQQVTLSCSPISGHRSVSWYQQTPGQGLQFLFEYFSETQRNKGNFPGRFSGRQFSNSRSEMNVSTLELGDSALYLCASSLEVVTEAFFGQGTRLTVV.